The sequence of this TCR beta chain was determined in a study of shared clonotypes between healthy human individuals. Data came from immunoSEQ multiplex PCR; TCRdb stores just in-frame clones and leaves some out. Of 450,000 to 550,000 clones in the sample, about four fifths were seen once. Healthy HIV-negative adults with no recent acute infections or vaccinations were recruited as donors. Germline trimming cut 4 bases from V and 0 bases from J; bases unmatched to any gene: 6. The CDR3 is 16 residues long. Germline values: CDR1 SGDLS, CDR2 YYNGEE. The receptor was derived from a woman in her 40s in good health. Some clones in this sample may be carry-over from other donors' samples. V usage is TRBV9 and J usage is TRBJ2-2; the match to TRBD1 covers 7 bases. The source material was PBMCs. The CDR3 sequence: CASSTGQDANTGELFF. CDR3 nucleotides: TGTGCCAGCAGCACCGGACAGGATGCGAACACCGGGGAGCTGTTTTTT.